The source of this TCR beta chain is a study of blood T cell repertoires in COVID-19. CDR3 length equals 13 residues. Germline V gives CDR1 SEHNR, CDR2 FQNEAQ (reference sequence). The germline V and J ends were trimmed by 3 bases and 3 bases, with 8 bases remaining between them. The data were produced by immunoSEQ multiplex PCR, yet TCRdb's version contains in-frame clones alone and is incomplete. The repertoire holds hundreds of thousands of clones, with around 89% as singletons. This receptor was identified in a woman under 30 with acute COVID-19. Material for sequencing was PBMCs or T cells enriched from blood (not recorded which). The chain couples TRBV7-9 to TRBJ1-1; perhaps TRBD1 as D (5 bases). CDR3: CASSFDRHTEAFF. As DNA, the CDR3 is TGTGCCAGCAGCTTTGACAGACACACTGAAGCTTTCTTT. The variable domain in full, completed from reference TRBV7-9 and TRBJ1-1, reads DTGVSQNPRHKITKRGQNVTFRCDPISEHNRLYWYRQTLGQGPEFLTYFQNEAQLEKSRLLSDRFSAERPKGSFSTLEIQRTEQGDSAMYLCASSFDRHTEAFFGQGTRLTVV.